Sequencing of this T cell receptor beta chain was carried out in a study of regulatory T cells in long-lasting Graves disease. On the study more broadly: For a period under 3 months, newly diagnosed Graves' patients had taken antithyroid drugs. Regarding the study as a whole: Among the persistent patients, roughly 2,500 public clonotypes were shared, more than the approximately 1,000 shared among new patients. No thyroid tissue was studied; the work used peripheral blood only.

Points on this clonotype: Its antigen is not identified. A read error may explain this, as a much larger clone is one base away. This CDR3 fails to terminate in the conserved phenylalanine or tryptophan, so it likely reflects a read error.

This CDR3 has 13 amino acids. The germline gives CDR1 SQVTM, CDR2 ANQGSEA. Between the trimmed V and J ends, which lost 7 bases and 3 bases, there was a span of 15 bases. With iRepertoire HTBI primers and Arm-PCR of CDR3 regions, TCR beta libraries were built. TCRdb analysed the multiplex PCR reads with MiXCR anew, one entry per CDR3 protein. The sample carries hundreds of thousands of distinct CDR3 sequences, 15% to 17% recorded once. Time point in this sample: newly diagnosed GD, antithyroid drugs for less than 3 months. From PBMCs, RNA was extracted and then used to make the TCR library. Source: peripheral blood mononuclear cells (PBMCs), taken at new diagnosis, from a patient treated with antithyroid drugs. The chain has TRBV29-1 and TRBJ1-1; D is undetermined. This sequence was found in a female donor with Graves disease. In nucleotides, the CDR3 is TGCAGCGCTAACTGGGATTCGTACACTGAAGCTTTCCTT. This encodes CSANWDSYTEAFL.